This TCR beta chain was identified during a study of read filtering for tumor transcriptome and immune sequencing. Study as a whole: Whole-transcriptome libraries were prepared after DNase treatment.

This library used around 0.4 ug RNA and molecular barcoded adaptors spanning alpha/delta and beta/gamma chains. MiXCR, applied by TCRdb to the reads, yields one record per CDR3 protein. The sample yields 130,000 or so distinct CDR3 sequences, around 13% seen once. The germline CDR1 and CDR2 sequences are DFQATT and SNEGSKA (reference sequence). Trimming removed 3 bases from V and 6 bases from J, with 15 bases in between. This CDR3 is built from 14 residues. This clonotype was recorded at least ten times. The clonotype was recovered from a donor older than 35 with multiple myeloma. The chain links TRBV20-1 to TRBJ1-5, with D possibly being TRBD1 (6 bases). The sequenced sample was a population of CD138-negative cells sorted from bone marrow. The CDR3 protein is CSASGGAQVQPQHF. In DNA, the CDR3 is TGCAGTGCTAGTGGGGGCGCGCAGGTTCAGCCCCAGCATTTT.